Listed below are T cell receptor beta chains from one sample, sequenced in a study of blood T cell repertoires in COVID-19. Produced via immunoSEQ multiplex PCR; TCRdb's table is partial and in-frame only. Of about 490,000 clones listed, approximately 83% are singletons. The sequenced material came from peripheral blood. The receptors shown here come from a human donor in a cohort sampled during active COVID-19. CDR3s include the opening cysteine and the closing phenylalanine or tryptophan. A D gene is named only where the DNA matches it firmly. A clone size is listed for some rows: how often the clone was seen (once, few, many), or a class if it is expanded.

cdr3_aa,cdr3_nt,clone_size,d_call,v_call,j_call
CASIPDPGTGRYEQYF,TGTGCCAGCATTCCAGACCCCGGGACAGGGAGGTACGAGCAGTACTTC,few,TRBD1,TRBV27,TRBJ2-7
CASSLSYNSPLHF,TGTGCCAGCAGTTTGAGTTATAATTCACCCCTCCACTTT,once,NA,TRBV12-3/TRBV12-4,TRBJ1-6
CATKMIASGNEQFF,TGCGCCACCAAAATGATCGCTAGCGGCAATGAGCAGTTCTTC,NA,TRBD2,TRBV5-1,TRBJ2-1
CASSPPQSPLHF,TGTGCCAGCAGCCCCCCCCAATCACCCCTCCACTTT,few,NA,TRBV7-8,TRBJ1-6
CASSRSNGGEKLFF,TGTGCCAGCTCACGCTCTAACGGGGGTGAAAAACTGTTTTTT,once,NA,TRBV18,TRBJ1-4
CASSDSREGRDEQYF,TGCGCCAGCAGTGACTCGCGGGAGGGCCGCGACGAGCAGTACTTC,NA,TRBD2,TRBV10-1,TRBJ2-7
CASSSWTRRNTGELFF,TGTGCCAGCAGCTCATGGACTAGGAGAAACACCGGGGAGCTGTTTTTT,NA,TRBD2,TRBV5-4,TRBJ2-2
CATSDRPGLAYNEQFF,TGTGCCACCAGTGATCGACCGGGACTAGCGTACAATGAGCAGTTCTTC,NA,TRBD2,TRBV24-1,TRBJ2-1
CASSFDKGGHYQETQYF,TGTGCCAGCAGCTTTGACAAGGGGGGGCATTACCAAGAGACCCAGTACTTC,NA,NA,TRBV7-9,TRBJ2-5
CASSPTSSGANVLTF,TGTGCCAGCAGCCCAACCAGCTCTGGGGCCAACGTCCTGACTTTC,NA,NA,TRBV11-2,TRBJ2-6
CASTDRVPKGGANVLTF,TGTGCCAGCACGGACAGGGTTCCTAAAGGGGGGGCCAACGTCCTGACTTTC,NA,TRBD1,TRBV27,TRBJ2-6
CASSLAEAASGYTF,TGTGCCAGCAGCTTAGCCGAGGCAGCCAGTGGCTACACCTTC,once,NA,TRBV7-8,TRBJ1-2
CAWTGSANIQYF,TGTGCCTGGACCGGGAGTGCAAACATTCAGTACTTC,NA,NA,TRBV30,TRBJ2-4
CATSDSLNFFSTDTQYF,TGTGCCACCAGTGATTCCCTTAACTTCTTCTCCACAGATACGCAGTATTTT,NA,NA,TRBV24-1,TRBJ2-3
CASEFREIRFF,TGTGCCAGCGAGTTCAGGGAAATACGGTTCTTC,NA,NA,TRBV6-4,TRBJ2-1
CASSINRNSPLHF,TGTGCCAGCAGCATTAACAGGAATTCACCCCTCCACTTT,NA,NA,TRBV28,TRBJ1-6
CSVLVSSSGNTIYF,TGCAGCGTTCTTGTCAGTTCCTCTGGAAACACCATATATTTT,NA,NA,TRBV29-1,TRBJ1-3
CASSVGPGWTEAFF,TGTGCCAGCAGCGTAGGGCCAGGGTGGACTGAAGCTTTCTTT,NA,NA,TRBV9,TRBJ1-1
CASSLGRGRGEKLFF,TGCGCCAGCAGCCTGGGGAGGGGGCGAGGGGAAAAACTGTTTTTT,NA,TRBD1,TRBV5-1,TRBJ1-4
CASSREKLFF,TGTGCCAGCAGCAGAGAAAAACTGTTTTTT,NA,NA,TRBV6-5,TRBJ1-4
CAITGDSTDTQYF,TGTGCCATCACTGGAGACAGCACAGATACGCAGTATTTT,NA,NA,TRBV10-3,TRBJ2-3
CASSFGTGTQPQHF,TGTGCCAGCAGTTTTGGGACAGGGACTCAGCCCCAGCATTTT,NA,TRBD1,TRBV28,TRBJ1-5
CASSLAWGRQRSGNTIYF,TGTGCCAGCAGCTTAGCGTGGGGTCGACAGCGCTCTGGAAACACCATATATTTT,once,NA,TRBV7-9,TRBJ1-3
CASQTGVFYNEQFF,TGTGCCAGCCAAACAGGGGTTTTCTACAATGAGCAGTTCTTC,NA,TRBD1,TRBV2,TRBJ2-1
CASSSAWTGLGQKLFF,TGTGCCAGCAGTTCTGCCTGGACAGGGCTGGGACAAAAACTGTTTTTT,NA,TRBD1,TRBV28,TRBJ1-4
CASRGDRGPYTEAFF,TGTGCCAGCAGGGGGGACAGGGGGCCGTACACTGAAGCTTTCTTT,NA,TRBD1,TRBV28,TRBJ1-1
CASSPRDSTYNEQFF,TGTGCCAGCAGTCCCCGGGACTCAACCTACAATGAGCAGTTCTTC,NA,NA,TRBV27,TRBJ2-1
CASRPNRGVNTGELFF,TGTGCCAGTAGGCCGAACAGGGGAGTTAACACCGGGGAGCTGTTTTTT,NA,TRBD1,TRBV19,TRBJ2-2
CASSLGLAPRRFGEQYF,TGTGCCAGCAGCTTAGGGTTGGCACCGAGGAGGTTCGGGGAGCAGTACTTC,NA,NA,TRBV11-2,TRBJ2-7
CASRLGQGNTGELFF,TGCGCCAGCCGCCTAGGACAGGGGAACACCGGGGAGCTGTTTTTT,NA,TRBD1,TRBV10-2,TRBJ2-2
CASSRTSGSTSGANVLTF,TGTGCCAGCAGCCGGACTAGCGGGAGCACCTCTGGGGCCAACGTCCTGACTTTC,NA,TRBD2,TRBV5-4,TRBJ2-6
CASSADFGNNSPLHF,TGTGCCAGCAGCGCGGACTTCGGTAATAATTCACCCCTCCACTTT,NA,NA,TRBV7-9,TRBJ1-6
CASSVVSGNGYTF,TGTGCCAGCAGCGTAGTGTCAGGGAACGGCTACACCTTC,NA,NA,TRBV9,TRBJ1-2
CASSPLGGVDGYTF,TGTGCCAGCAGTCCACTAGGGGGCGTAGATGGCTACACCTTC,NA,TRBD1,TRBV27,TRBJ1-2
CASRPGGRIYEQYF,TGTGCCAGCAGGCCTGGCGGGAGGATCTACGAGCAGTACTTC,once,TRBD2,TRBV5-6,TRBJ2-7
CASSLTGGEETQYF,TGCGCCAGCAGCTTAACAGGGGGCGAGGAGACCCAGTACTTC,NA,TRBD1,TRBV5-1,TRBJ2-5
CASSPETGWQAFF,TGTGCCAGCTCACCAGAGACAGGATGGCAAGCTTTCTTT,NA,NA,TRBV18,TRBJ1-1
CASRDRLAGANVLTF,TGTGCCAGCCGGGACAGGTTAGCTGGGGCCAACGTCCTGACTTTC,NA,TRBD1,TRBV6-6,TRBJ2-6
CASNFWCLEETQYF,TGTGCCAGTAATTTTTGGTGCCTAGAAGAGACCCAGTACTTC,NA,NA,TRBV19,TRBJ2-5
CASSLQGYSYNSPLHF,TGTGCCAGCAGCTTACAGGGGTACTCCTATAATTCACCCCTCCACTTT,few,NA,TRBV11-2,TRBJ1-6
CASSVVWRDGFSEQFF,TGTGCCAGCAGCGTAGTGTGGCGGGATGGGTTCAGTGAGCAGTTCTTC,NA,NA,TRBV9,TRBJ2-1
CASAHLSNQPQHF,TGTGCCAGCGCGCATCTTAGCAATCAGCCCCAGCATTTT,NA,NA,TRBV2,TRBJ1-5
CASSLSGYEQYF,TGTGCCAGCAGCTTATCGGGTTACGAGCAGTACTTC,NA,NA,TRBV7-9,TRBJ2-7
CASSFGRGNSPLHF,TGTGCCAGCAGTTTCGGCAGGGGGAATTCACCCCTCCACTTT,NA,TRBD1,TRBV27,TRBJ1-6
CASSEPGTGVNYGYTF,TGTGCCAGCAGTGAGCCCGGGACAGGGGTTAACTATGGCTACACCTTC,NA,TRBD1,TRBV25-1,TRBJ1-2
CASSLRGGSSYNEQFF,TGTGCCAGCAGCTTAAGGGGCGGGAGCTCCTACAATGAGCAGTTCTTC,NA,TRBD2,TRBV7-3,TRBJ2-1
CASSKDYSSTYEQYF,TGTGCCAGCAGTAAGGACTACTCGTCTACCTACGAGCAGTACTTC,NA,NA,TRBV6-6,TRBJ2-7
CSVEGGTGNEKLFF,TGCAGCGTTGAAGGGGGGACTGGTAATGAAAAACTGTTTTTT,NA,NA,TRBV29-1,TRBJ1-4
CASSSGLAGAQHHEQFF,TGTGCCAGCAGCTCGGGACTAGCGGGAGCTCAGCACCATGAGCAGTTCTTC,NA,TRBD2,TRBV7-9,TRBJ2-1
CASSLDRGHEQYF,TGTGCCAGCAGCTTGGACAGGGGGCACGAGCAGTACTTC,NA,TRBD1,TRBV5-6,TRBJ2-7
CASSYLGNIQYF,TGTGCCAGCAGCTATCTGGGCAACATTCAGTACTTC,once,NA,TRBV3-1/TRBV3-2,TRBJ2-4